This T cell receptor (beta chain) was sequenced in a study of post-analysis software for immune sequencing data. As for the study in general: There were relapsing-remitting, secondary progressive and progressive-relapsing multiple sclerosis among the disease courses included. Study results and limitations: With F measure, samples from one preparation batch clustered together strongly. Relative to controls, patients had about 5 TRBV segments at higher frequency, with TRBV5-6, TRBV5-1 and TRBV20-1 among these. In multiple sclerosis, normalized Chao1 diversity was significantly below that of controls.

Trimming removed 5 bases at V and 3 bases at J, with 14 bases between. Germline CDR1 is KGHSH and CDR2 is LQKENI. The CDR3 runs to 14 residues. In its sample, this clonotype is medium-sized. Its antigen remains unknown. cDNA libraries of TCR beta carried unique molecular identifiers. There were 1 to 10 million T cells, and 510,000 or so cDNA molecules came from them. Each CDR3 protein is one row after TCRdb ran MiXCR on the PCR reads. The repertoire includes over 150,000 distinct CDR3 sequences, around 28% of them detected once, and roughly 1.6% sits in the top ten. Material: blood. V is TRBV18 and J is TRBJ2-7; D uncertain. The origin of this receptor is a girl aged 5-17 years with multiple sclerosis. The CDR3 protein is CASSYGVGNYEQYF. CDR3 nucleotide sequence: TGTGCCAGCTCATATGGGGTTGGAAACTACGAGCAGTACTTC.